One and the same sample provided the 9 T cell receptor beta chains below, sequenced in a study of T cell responses to AZD1222 COVID-19 vaccine. Measured with immunoSEQ multiplex PCR; TCRdb has only the in-frame clones, and not every one. The data show approximately 160,000 clones, 92% seen once. The source material was peripheral blood, sampled 28 days after the second AZD1222 dose. The source is an adult who received the AZD1222 COVID-19 vaccine.

The gene calls are TRBV3-1 (or the pseudogene TRBV3-2) and TRBJ2-1, with TRBD2 matching 14 bases. This CDR3 is 19 amino acids long. Per germline, CDR1 LGHDT and CDR2 YNNKEL (reference sequence). The trim removed 1 base at V and 10 bases at J, leaving 15 bases unmatched. The CDR3 nucleotides read TGTGCCAGCAGCCAAGTTCCCAGACTAGCGGGGGGGAACGTCAACGAGCAGTTCTTC. Translating gives CASSQVPRLAGGNVNEQFF.

In this sample, this clone turned up once. The chain links TRBV7-6 to TRBJ2-4; the D gene is possibly TRBD2 (7 bases). This CDR3 comprises 14 residues. The V gene's germline CDR1 is SGHVS and CDR2 FNYEAQ. V lost 1 base and J 7 bases, leaving 11 bases between the germline ends. The CDR3 region is CASSLDEGGNIQYF. In DNA, the CDR3 is TGTGCCAGCAGCTTAGACGAGGGGGGGAACATTCAGTACTTC.

The chain recombines TRBV14 with TRBJ2-2; D is possibly TRBD2 (6 bases). The CDR3 loop spans 17 amino acids. Trimming cost V 0 bases and J 1 base, with 12 bases left between them. Germline assignment: CDR1 SGHDN and CDR2 FVKESK. DNA for the CDR3: TGTGCCAGCAGCCAAGACTGGCGGGGTCAGAACACCGGGGAGCTGTTTTTT. This translates into CASSQDWRGQNTGELFF.

The chain employs TRBV7-8 and TRBJ1-3, with D hard to call. This CDR3 region has 15 residues. V gave up 5 bases and J gave up 1 base, with 12 bases separating them. CDR1 and CDR2 from the germline V gene are SGHVS and FQNEAQ. The CDR3, as DNA: TGTGCCAGCAGCCAGAATTGGGGTTCTGGAAACACCATATATTTT. Its protein is CASSQNWGSGNTIYF.

The rearrangement uses TRBV9 and TRBJ1-6, with no clear D. Germline values: CDR1 SGDLS, CDR2 YYNGEE. The CDR3 length is 14 residues. Trimming shortened V by 2 bases and J by 6 bases, and 9 bases separated the two germline ends. DNA of the CDR3: TGTGCCAGCAGCGTTGAGGATATTAATTCACCCCTCCACTTT. It codes for CASSVEDINSPLHF.

The J gene is TRBJ2-3, the V gene TRBV27, with 7 bases identical to TRBD1. The V gene's germline CDR1 is MNHEY and CDR2 SMNVEV (reference sequence). The length of the CDR3 is 15 residues. With 2 bases clipped from V and 2 bases from J, the junction kept 4 bases outside the gene matches. CDR3: CASSLVGTDTDTQYF. The CDR3 coding sequence is TGTGCCAGCAGTTTAGTCGGGACAGACACAGATACGCAGTATTTT.

The chain carries TRBV5-1 and TRBJ2-7; either TRBD1 or TRBD2 may fit D (5 bases each). Germline lookup yields CDR1 SGHRS and CDR2 YFSETQ. The CDR3 loop spans 15 amino acids. Deletions cut 0 bases from V and 0 bases from J, with 10 bases between. The CDR3 is CASSLVPGSSYEQYF. CDR3 nucleotide sequence: TGCGCCAGCAGCTTGGTCCCAGGGAGCTCCTACGAGCAGTACTTC.

The V and J genes are TRBV3-1 (or the pseudogene TRBV3-2) and TRBJ2-7; D is uncertain. V was shortened by 4 bases and J by 7 bases, with 14 bases between the two germline ends. CDR1 is LGHDT, CDR2 YNNKEL, per germline (reference sequence). This CDR3 region has 13 residues. CDR3 nucleotides: TGTGCCAGCAGCCTTAAACTGGCCCGGGAGCAGTACTTC. As protein: CASSLKLAREQYF.

This chain joins TRBV10-3 and TRBJ1-1; possibly TRBD1 for D (6 bases). V lost 4 bases and J 1 base, leaving 16 bases between the germline ends. In germline, CDR1 is ENHRY, CDR2 SYGVKD. The CDR3 is made up of 16 amino acids. CDR3 residues: CAISGGIGGPNTEAFF. The DNA of the CDR3 is TGTGCCATCAGTGGGGGGATCGGGGGCCCGAACACTGAAGCTTTCTTT.